This entry lists 23 T cell receptor beta chains sequenced from one sample in a study of control samples from healthy donors and cancer patients. Generated by immunoSEQ multiplex PCR, the TCRdb table keeps only in-frame clones and is missing some. The sample yields 150,000 or so clones, about 92% seen once. Input material: blood. Source of these receptors: a woman in her forties or fifties in good health.

This CDR3 is CASSPVEGTGYTF. In DNA form, the CDR3 reads TGTGCCAGCAGCCCGGTGGAGGGGACGGGCTACACCTTC. The J gene is TRBJ1-2, the V gene TRBV5-6; D may be TRBD1 (5 bases). Germline CDR1 and CDR2: SGHDT and YYEEEE. The CDR3 has 13 residues. V shed 4 bases and J shed 8 bases, with 15 bases lying between them.

This chain links TRBV2 with TRBJ1-5; a weak D match, TRBD1 (6 bases). CDR1 is SNHLY, CDR2 FYNNEI, per germline. V shed 8 bases and J shed 4 bases, with 18 bases lying between them. The CDR3 runs to 15 residues. The DNA of the CDR3 is TGTGCCAGCTCACAGGGTTCCGGGGCAAATCAGCCCCAGCATTTT. This translates into CASSQGSGANQPQHF. Supplemented by reference TRBV2 and TRBJ1-5, the full variable domain reads EPEVTQTPSHQVTQMGQEVILRCVPISNHLYFYWYRQILGQKVEFLVSFYNNEISEKSEIFDDQFSVERPDGSNFTLKIRSTKLEDSAMYFCASSQGSGANQPQHFGDGTRLSIL.

The rearrangement joins TRBV19 to TRBJ1-1; TRBD1 is a possible D gene (6 bases). This CDR3 is 14 amino acids long. V was pared by 6 bases and J by 6 bases, with 17 bases between. Germline CDR1 is LNHDA and CDR2 is SQIVND (reference sequence). CDR3 DNA: TGTGCCAGTAGGGCGCGACAGGTCCTCCCTGAAGCTTTCTTT. Encoded protein: CASRARQVLPEAFF.

The chain employs TRBV7-9 and TRBJ1-5; D uncertain. Germline V gives CDR1 SEHNR, CDR2 FQNEAQ (reference sequence). This CDR3 spans 15 amino acids. With 1 base removed from V and 0 bases from J, the gap between germline ends came to 7 bases. The CDR3 coding sequence is TGTGCCAGCAGCTTAGGGTGGGATAGCAATCAGCCCCAGCATTTT. The encoded protein is CASSLGWDSNQPQHF.

The chain links TRBV7-2 to TRBJ2-5; D possibly corresponds to TRBD2 (6 bases). CDR1 SGHTA and CDR2 FQGNSA come from the germline V gene. The ends were cut back, 5 bases at V and 5 bases at J, with 18 bases in the middle. The CDR3 is made up of 15 amino acids. The CDR3: CASSATGAERETQYF. CDR3 in DNA: TGTGCCAGCAGCGCTACGGGAGCGGAGCGGGAGACCCAGTACTTC.

The chain links TRBV2 to TRBJ2-1, with D possibly being TRBD2 (5 bases). Deletions cut 7 bases from V and 3 bases from J, with 10 bases between. Germline V CDR1 and CDR2: SNHLY, FYNNEI. This CDR3 region has 13 residues. The CDR3 nucleotides read TGTGCCAGCATAAGCGGACTCTACAATGAGCAGTTCTTC. This sequence encodes CASISGLYNEQFF.

The rearrangement joins TRBV6-5 to TRBJ2-7, with D possibly TRBD2 on 7 matching bases. CDR1 and CDR2 (germline): MNHEY, SVGAGI. V was cut by 8 bases and J by 6 bases, with 11 bases left in between. This CDR3 region has 11 residues. The DNA of the CDR3 is TGTGCCAGCGGGGGGGCGGGCGAGCAGTACTTC. This translates into CASGGAGEQYF.

V and J are TRBV5-1 and TRBJ2-1, with TRBD2 matching over 7 bases. Per the germline V gene, CDR1 is SGHRS and CDR2 is YFSETQ. This CDR3 has 20 residues. V gave up 4 bases and J gave up 2 bases; unmatched junction bases: 21. The CDR3 protein is CASSPHFTSADGGPYNEQFF. CDR3 DNA sequence: TGCGCCAGCAGCCCCCATTTCACTAGCGCGGATGGAGGGCCCTACAATGAGCAGTTCTTC.

Only one count was recorded for this clone. The chain uses TRBV20-1 and TRBJ1-1, with D maybe TRBD1 (5 bases). The CDR3 consists of 14 residues. Per germline, CDR1 DFQATT and CDR2 SNEGSKA (reference sequence). Between the trimmed V and J ends, which lost 3 bases and 4 bases, there was a span of 15 bases. CDR3 in amino acids: CSASKGPIVTEAFF. The CDR3 region has the DNA TGCAGTGCTAGTAAGGGACCGATAGTCACTGAAGCTTTCTTT.

The rearrangement uses TRBV28 and TRBJ1-2; D uncertain. Per germline, CDR1 MDHEN and CDR2 SYDVKM. V shed 5 bases and J shed 7 bases, with 8 bases lying between them. There are 11 residues in the CDR3. Here the CDR3 DNA reads TGTGCCAGCAGTCTCGGACCTGGCTACACCTTC. As protein: CASSLGPGYTF.

This chain connects TRBV7-9 to TRBJ2-6; 9 bases agree with TRBD2. CDR1 SEHNR and CDR2 FQNEAQ come from the germline V gene (reference sequence). V gave up 5 bases and J gave up 0 bases; unmatched junction bases: 8. This CDR3 comprises 18 residues. The CDR3: CASSHRLAGVSGANVLTF. The CDR3 bases are TGTGCCAGCAGCCACCGATTAGCGGGAGTCTCTGGGGCCAACGTCCTGACTTTC.

As DNA, the CDR3 is TGTGCCAGTAGTCAACTCGGTTCCCCTCTCTATGGCTACACCTTC. Translated, it gives CASSQLGSPLYGYTF. The chain recombines TRBV19 with TRBJ1-2; no definite D call. This CDR3 contains 15 residues. V shed 5 bases and J shed 4 bases, with 17 bases lying between them. Germline V gene lookup returns CDR1 LNHDA and CDR2 SQIVND (reference sequence).

The chain couples TRBV27 to TRBJ2-6; D is perhaps TRBD2 (6 bases). Germline loops: CDR1 MNHEY, CDR2 SMNVEV (reference sequence). This CDR3 has 18 residues. Trimming shortened V by 3 bases and J by 3 bases, and 18 bases separated the two germline ends. The chain's CDR3 is CASSFYPGVAGGANVLTF. The CDR3 DNA follows: TGTGCCAGCAGTTTTTATCCGGGAGTCGCAGGTGGGGCCAACGTCCTGACTTTC.

The V gene is TRBV5-1, the J gene TRBJ2-7; 8 positions match TRBD1. The V and J ends lost 3 bases and 3 bases, in that order; junction bases with no gene match: 5. The CDR3 length is 14 residues. CDR1 and CDR2 from the germline V gene are SGHRS and YFSETQ. In nucleotides, the CDR3 is TGCGCCAGCAGCTCAGGACAGGGCCTCTACGAGCAGTACTTC. Its protein is CASSSGQGLYEQYF.

The chain joins TRBV3-1 (or the pseudogene TRBV3-2) to TRBJ2-7; D not certain. With 3 bases removed from V and 0 bases from J, the gap between germline ends came to 12 bases. The germline V gene encodes CDR1 LGHDT and CDR2 YNNKEL (reference sequence). This CDR3 has 15 residues. The CDR3 loop reads CASSQGIGVSYEQYF. The CDR3 DNA follows: TGTGCCAGCAGCCAGGGGATTGGTGTCTCCTACGAGCAGTACTTC.

This rearrangement joins TRBV11-2 to TRBJ2-5, with a tentative D call TRBD2 (6 bases). The CDR3 has 18 residues. V lost 4 bases and J 1 base, leaving 22 bases between the germline ends. Per the germline V gene, CDR1 is SGHAT and CDR2 is FQNNGV. CDR3 region: CASSSGVFFSTTQETQYF. In DNA, the CDR3 is TGTGCCAGCAGCTCGGGGGTGTTTTTTAGCACTACCCAAGAGACCCAGTACTTC.

The chain combines TRBV19 with TRBJ1-2; 7 positions agree with TRBD1. CDR3 length equals 14 residues. From germline, CDR1 is LNHDA and CDR2 SQIVND (reference sequence). The ends lost 6 bases at V and 3 bases at J; junction bases unmatched: 7. As DNA, the CDR3 is TGTGCCAGTAGCCCCAGGGGACAGTACTATGGCTACACCTTC. It encodes CASSPRGQYYGYTF.

This chain joins TRBV3-1 (or the pseudogene TRBV3-2) and TRBJ2-3; TRBD2 aligns across 8 bases. The CDR3 extends over 15 amino acids. V gave up 4 bases and J gave up 1 base; unmatched junction bases: 4. The germline V gene encodes CDR1 LGHDT and CDR2 YNNKEL (reference sequence). For the CDR3, the DNA is TGTGCCAGCAGCCGAAGGCGGGGGGGCACAGATACGCAGTATTTT. This gives the protein CASSRRRGGTDTQYF.

The rearrangement joins TRBV5-8 to TRBJ2-3; 8 nucleotides match TRBD2. The CDR3 is 16 residues long. CDR1 is SGHTS, CDR2 YDEGEE, per germline. The V and J ends lost 4 bases and 3 bases, in that order; junction bases with no gene match: 10. DNA of the CDR3: TGTGCCAGCAGCCCAAACGCGGGGGGCGGGACAGATACGCAGTATTTT. Translation gives CASSPNAGGGTDTQYF. Together with reference TRBV5-8 and TRBJ2-3, the CDR3 gives the full variable domain: EAGVTQSPTHLIKTRGQQATLRCSPISGHTSVYWYQQALGLGLQFLLWYDEGEERNRGNFPPRFSGRQFPNYSSELNVNALELEDSALYLCASSPNAGGGTDTQYFGPGTRLTVL.

The chain links TRBV28 to TRBJ2-5, with 8 bases matching TRBD1. The CDR3 is 16 residues long. V dropped 6 bases and J dropped 4; count of bases not matched to a gene: 13. The germline gives CDR1 MDHEN, CDR2 SYDVKM. The CDR3 protein is CASSQGGRGQGETQYF. CDR3 nucleotide sequence: TGTGCCAGCAGCCAAGGGGGCAGGGGGCAGGGAGAGACCCAGTACTTC.

This rearrangement joins TRBV11-1 to TRBJ1-2; TRBD1 is a possible D gene (5 bases). V shed 4 bases and J shed 8 bases, with 11 bases lying between them. The CDR3 consists of 12 residues. Germline CDR1 reads SGHAT; CDR2 reads FQDESV (reference sequence). The CDR3 sequence is CASSSHGGGYTF. CDR3 bases: TGTGCCAGCAGCTCTCATGGGGGGGGCTACACCTTC.

The chain combines TRBV9 with TRBJ1-4; tentative D call: TRBD1 (5 bases). Per the germline V gene, CDR1 is SGDLS and CDR2 is YYNGEE. V was pared by 0 bases and J by 7 bases, with 13 bases between. The CDR3 totals 15 residues. CDR3 sequence reads: CASSVGSGYREKLFF. Here the CDR3 DNA reads TGTGCCAGCAGCGTAGGCTCAGGGTATCGTGAAAAACTGTTTTTT.

This chain joins TRBV21-1 and TRBJ1-1; the table calls TRBD1, which could not be checked here. TRBV21-1 is an annotated pseudogene. The CDR3 extends over 16 amino acids. CDR3: CASSIRRRTVHTEAFF. For the CDR3, the DNA is TGTGCCAGCAGCATTCGTCGGAGGACAGTCCACACTGAAGCTTTCTTT.